The 10 T cell receptor beta chains in this list originate from one sample, sequenced in a study of blood T cells in healthy people across ages. Primers used in a second PCR of about 7 to 12 cycles were a sample-barcoded 5' primer and a J-beta primer mix. TCRdb recomputed calls from the 5' RACE reads with MiXCR, one row per CDR3 protein. The sample records hundreds of thousands of distinct CDR3 sequences, roughly three fifths being singletons. The sample was blood. These receptors were obtained from a middle-aged man in good health.

The J gene is TRBJ2-7, the V gene TRBV7-2, with 10 bases lining up with TRBD2. The closer fit of TRBJ2-5 to the DNA end suggests the J call may be wrong. CDR1 and CDR2 from the germline V gene are SGHTA and FQGNSA. The CDR3 runs 15 residues. CDR3 residues: CASSLQRGGRETQYF. The CDR3 DNA sequence: TGTGCCAGCAGCTTACAGCGGGGGGGCAGGGAGACCCAGTACTTC.

The rearrangement joins TRBV10-3 to TRBJ2-7; no definite D call. CDR3 length: 14 residues. Trimming left V 3 bases short and J 5 bases short, with 14 bases between. CDR1 ENHRY and CDR2 SYGVKD come from the germline V gene. CDR3 in amino acids: CAISEQNSIHEQYF. In nucleotides, the CDR3 is TGTGCCATCAGTGAACAAAACAGCATCCACGAGCAGTACTTC.

There are a few counts of this clonotype. This chain joins TRBV25-1 and TRBJ2-7; D may correspond to TRBD1 or TRBD2 (6 bases each). The germline CDR1 and CDR2 sequences are MGHDK and SYGVNS. The germline V and J ends were trimmed by 8 bases and 2 bases, with 16 bases remaining between them. This CDR3 has 14 residues. The CDR3 reads CASGRTAIPYEQYF. The CDR3 DNA is TGTGCCAGCGGGAGGACAGCCATTCCCTACGAGCAGTACTTC.

This clonotype was found a few times. V gene TRBV5-5 combines with J gene TRBJ1-2; D might be TRBD1 (6 bases). V was cut by 4 bases and J by 6 bases, with 22 bases left in between. Germline V gene lookup returns CDR1 SGHKS and CDR2 YYEKEE (reference sequence). The CDR3 spans 16 residues. In DNA form, the CDR3 reads TGTGCCAGCAGCGATACAAGGACAGAAAGGGAGGATGGCTACACCTTC. Translated, it gives CASSDTRTEREDGYTF.

J is TRBJ2-1 and V is TRBV7-3, with 10 bases that match TRBD1. Losses at the gene ends were 5 bases for V and 5 bases for J; bases not matched to a gene: 21. This CDR3 has 20 residues. Germline CDR1 SGHTA, CDR2 FQGTGA. The CDR3 bases are TGTGCCAGCAGCCCCTTAAACCCCTTCAACCCGGGACAGGGGAACAATGAGCAGTTCTTC. This codes for CASSPLNPFNPGQGNNEQFF.

Details on this clonotype: A read error is possible here, since a much larger clone lies one base away. The rearrangement uses TRBV7-2 and TRBJ2-7; D is uncertain. The last part of the DNA fits TRBJ2-5 better; the J call may be wrong. This CDR3 comprises 11 residues. Germline lookup yields CDR1 SGHTA and CDR2 FQGNSA. The CDR3 sequence is CASSPLGTQYF. The CDR3 DNA sequence: TGTGCCAGCAGCCCTCTGGGGACCCAGTACTTC.

This sequence joins TRBV2 and TRBJ2-5, with TRBD2 identical over 7 bases. Per germline, CDR1 SNHLY and CDR2 FYNNEI. V was pared by 6 bases and J by 0 bases, with 7 bases of the junction left unmatched. The CDR3 loop spans 15 amino acids. CDR3 nucleotide sequence: TGTGCCAGCAGCCCTAACGGGGGGAACCAAGAGACCCAGTACTTC. The encoded protein is CASSPNGGNQETQYF.

This clonotype was detected a few times. The chain joins TRBV6-5 to TRBJ1-2; TRBD1 matches 8 bases. There are 13 residues in the CDR3. After removal of 9 bases from V and 8 bases from J, the junction contained 11 bases not matched to a gene. Germline lookup yields CDR1 MNHEY and CDR2 SVGAGI. The CDR3 protein is CASKRGQGYGYTF. In DNA form, the CDR3 reads TGTGCCAGTAAACGAGGACAGGGATACGGCTACACCTTC.

As regards this clonotype: Germline and junction disagree at one end, which may indicate a read error. The rearrangement links TRBV6-1 to TRBJ1-2; D remains unclear. This CDR3 spans 15 amino acids. CDR1 is MNHNS and CDR2 is SASEGT in the germline V gene. CDR3 sequence: CASSEVYQANCGYTF. Written as DNA, the CDR3 is TGTGCCAGCAGTGAAGTTTATCAGGCTAACTGTGGCTACACCTTC.

The rearrangement joins TRBV11-2 to TRBJ2-7; no firm D call. Trimming left V 2 bases short and J 0 bases short, with 11 bases between. The CDR3 consists of 15 residues. Germline CDR1 and CDR2: SGHAT and FQNNGV. The CDR3 here is CASSLYPESSYEQYF. The DNA for the CDR3 is TGTGCCAGCAGCTTATACCCGGAAAGCTCCTACGAGCAGTACTTC.